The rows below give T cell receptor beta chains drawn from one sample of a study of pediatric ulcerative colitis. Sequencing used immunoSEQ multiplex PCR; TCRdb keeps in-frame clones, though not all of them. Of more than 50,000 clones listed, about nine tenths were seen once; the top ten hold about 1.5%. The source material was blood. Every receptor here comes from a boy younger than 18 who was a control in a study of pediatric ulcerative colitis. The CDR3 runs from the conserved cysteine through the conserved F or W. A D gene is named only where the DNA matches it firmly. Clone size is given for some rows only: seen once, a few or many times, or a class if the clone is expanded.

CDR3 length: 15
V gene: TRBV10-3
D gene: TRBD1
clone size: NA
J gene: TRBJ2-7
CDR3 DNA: TGTGCCATCAGTGACTCTAACAGGGGAACCTACGAGCAGTACTTC
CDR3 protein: CAISDSNRGTYEQYF

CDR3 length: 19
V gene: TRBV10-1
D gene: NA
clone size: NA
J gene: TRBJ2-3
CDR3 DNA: TGCGCCAGCAGTGAGCCAAATAGCCCGGGACACTGGCGGACAGATACGCAGTATTTT
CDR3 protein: CASSEPNSPGHWRTDTQYF

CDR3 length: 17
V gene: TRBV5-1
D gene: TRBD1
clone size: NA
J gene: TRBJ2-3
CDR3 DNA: TGCGCCAGCAGTAGAGGGACAGGAATGACTAGCACAGATACGCAGTATTTT
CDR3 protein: CASSRGTGMTSTDTQYF

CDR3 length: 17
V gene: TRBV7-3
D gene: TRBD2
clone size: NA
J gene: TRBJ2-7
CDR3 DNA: TGTGCCAGCAGCTTAACTAGCGGGAGGGCCAAAGGAGACGAGCAGTACTTC
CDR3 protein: CASSLTSGRAKGDEQYF

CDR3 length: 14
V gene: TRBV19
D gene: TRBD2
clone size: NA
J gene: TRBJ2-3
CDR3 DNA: TGTGCCAGTAGTTCTAGGACTAGCGTAGATACGCAGTATTTT
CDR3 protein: CASSSRTSVDTQYF

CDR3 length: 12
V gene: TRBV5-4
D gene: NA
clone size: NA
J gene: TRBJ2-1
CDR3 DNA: TGTGCCAGCAGCCAGACGGATAATGAGCAGTTCTTC
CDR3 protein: CASSQTDNEQFF

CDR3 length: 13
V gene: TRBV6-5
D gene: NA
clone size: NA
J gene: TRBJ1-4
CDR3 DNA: TGTGCCAGCAGTTACAGCCGGGGGCAAAAACTGTTTTTT
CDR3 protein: CASSYSRGQKLFF

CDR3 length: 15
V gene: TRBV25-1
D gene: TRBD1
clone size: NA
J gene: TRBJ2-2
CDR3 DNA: TGTGCCAGCAGTAAACCGACAGGGAGCACCGGGGAGCTGTTTTTT
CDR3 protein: CASSKPTGSTGELFF

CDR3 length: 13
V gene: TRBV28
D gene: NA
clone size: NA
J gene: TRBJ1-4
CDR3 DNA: TGTGCCAGCAGTTTGTACAATCGGGAAAAACTGTTTTTT
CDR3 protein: CASSLYNREKLFF

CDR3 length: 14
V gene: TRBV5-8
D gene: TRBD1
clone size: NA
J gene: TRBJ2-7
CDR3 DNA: TGTGCCAGCAGCTTGGCACAGGGGGCCTACGAGCAGTACTTC
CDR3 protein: CASSLAQGAYEQYF

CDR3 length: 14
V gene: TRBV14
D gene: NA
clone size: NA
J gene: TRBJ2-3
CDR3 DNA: TGTGCCAGCATCTCACTCCTTAGCACAGATACGCAGTATTTT
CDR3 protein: CASISLLSTDTQYF

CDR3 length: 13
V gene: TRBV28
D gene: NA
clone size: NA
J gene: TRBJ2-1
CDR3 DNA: TGTGCCAGCAGGTCTCAGGGTATCGATGAGCAGTTCTTC
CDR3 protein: CASRSQGIDEQFF

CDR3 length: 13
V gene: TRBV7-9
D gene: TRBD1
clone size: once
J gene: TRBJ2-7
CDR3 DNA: TGTGCCAGCAGCCCAACCGACAGGGACGAGCAGTACTTC
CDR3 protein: CASSPTDRDEQYF

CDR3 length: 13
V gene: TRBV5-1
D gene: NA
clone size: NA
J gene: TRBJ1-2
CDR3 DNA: TGCGCCAGCAGAACTGGACAGCAGTATGGCTACACCTTC
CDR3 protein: CASRTGQQYGYTF

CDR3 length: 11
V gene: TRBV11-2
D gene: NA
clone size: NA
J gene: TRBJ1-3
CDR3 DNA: TGTGCCAGCAGCCCCGGAAACACCATATATTTT
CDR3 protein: CASSPGNTIYF

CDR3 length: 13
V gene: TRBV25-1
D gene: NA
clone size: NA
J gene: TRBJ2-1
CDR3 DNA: TGTGCCAGCATGGTGGATCGAAACAATGAGCAGTTCTTC
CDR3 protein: CASMVDRNNEQFF

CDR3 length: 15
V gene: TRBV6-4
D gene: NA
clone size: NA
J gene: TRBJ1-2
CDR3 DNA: TGTGCCAGCAGTGACTCCCACAGGGTTGGGTATGGCTACACCTTC
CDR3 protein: CASSDSHRVGYGYTF

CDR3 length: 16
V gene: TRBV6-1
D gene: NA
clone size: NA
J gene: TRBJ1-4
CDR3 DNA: TGTGCCAGCAGTGAAGCGCTAGGAATGGGAAATGAAAAACTGTTTTTT
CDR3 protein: CASSEALGMGNEKLFF

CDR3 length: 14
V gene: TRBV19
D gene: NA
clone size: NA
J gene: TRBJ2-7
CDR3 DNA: TGTGCCAGTAGTATAGTGAGCGGTTCCTACGAGCAGTACTTC
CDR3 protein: CASSIVSGSYEQYF

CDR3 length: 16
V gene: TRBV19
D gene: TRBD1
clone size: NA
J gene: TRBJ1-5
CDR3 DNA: TGTGCCAGTACCGCGCTAGACAGGGGAAGCAATCAGCCCCAGCATTTT
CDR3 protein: CASTALDRGSNQPQHF

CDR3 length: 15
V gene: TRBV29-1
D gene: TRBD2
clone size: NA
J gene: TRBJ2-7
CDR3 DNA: TGCAGCGTTTCAACCGGGACTAGCGGCCAGCTCGAGCAGTACTTC
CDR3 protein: CSVSTGTSGQLEQYF

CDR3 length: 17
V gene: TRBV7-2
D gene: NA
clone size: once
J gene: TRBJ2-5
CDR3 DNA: TGTGCCAGCAGCTTAGCGTCGTTTCGGGGAGGCCAAGAGACCCAGTACTTC
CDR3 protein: CASSLASFRGGQETQYF